The 2 T cell receptor beta chains below all came from one sample that was sequenced in a study of cytomegalovirus exposure and HLA in healthy donors. The PCR was carried out with 60 Vbeta primers and 13 Jbeta primers. Repertoires were generated with immunoSEQ multiplex PCR, while TCRdb's copy carries only in-frame clones and drops some. The data hold about 150,000 clones, with 55% to 75% observed a single time. The specimen sequenced was PBMCs. The receptors derive from a man aged 45-65 years in good health and CMV-seropositive.

The chain is built from TRBV19 and TRBJ1-1; 9 nucleotides align to TRBD1. V gave up 8 bases and J gave up 10 bases; unmatched junction bases: 11. CDR3 size: 13 residues. CDR1 is LNHDA, CDR2 SQIVND, per germline (reference sequence). CDR3 amino acids: CASSLRDREGAFF. In DNA form, the CDR3 reads TGTGCCAGTTCGCTCCGGGACAGGGAGGGAGCTTTCTTT.

CDR3 region: CASSQGVFGYTF. The DNA for the CDR3 is TGTGCCAGCAGCCAAGGAGTTTTCGGCTACACCTTC. V is TRBV4-2 and J is TRBJ1-2, with no clear D. Germline-derived CDR1 and CDR2 are LGHNA and YNFKEQ. The CDR3 spans 12 residues. The V end was cut by 1 base, the J end by 8 bases, with 8 bases between.